The 5 T cell receptor beta chains reported below all come from one sample, sequenced in a study of siplizumab effects on memory and regulatory T cells. Using immunoSEQ multiplex PCR, the repertoire was profiled, and TCRdb retains in-frame clones only, with some absent. The sample yields approximately 84,000 clones, 95% seen once. Sequencing input: CD8+ T cells sorted from blood. The source is a human donor in good health.

The chain couples TRBV15 to TRBJ2-5, with D unresolved. The CDR3 totals 15 residues. The germline V gene has CDR1 LNHNV and CDR2 YYDKDF (reference sequence). With 5 bases removed from V and 0 bases from J, the gap between germline ends came to 13 bases. The CDR3 DNA is TGTGCCACCAGCGCACAGATACTGGACCAAGAGACCCAGTACTTC. This encodes CATSAQILDQETQYF.

The chain is built from TRBV15 and TRBJ2-7, with 8 bases lining up with TRBD1. The germline V gene has CDR1 LNHNV and CDR2 YYDKDF (reference sequence). The CDR3 contains 17 residues. V gave up 6 bases and J gave up 0 bases; unmatched junction bases: 13. CDR3: CATSSRTGRLSSYEQYF. CDR3 coding DNA: TGTGCCACCAGTAGTAGGACAGGGCGCCTGTCCTCCTACGAGCAGTACTTC.

The chain joins TRBV16 to TRBJ2-1, with a possible D match to TRBD2 (5 bases). V dropped 3 bases and J dropped 2 bases, with 8 bases sitting between them. Germline lookup yields CDR1 KGHSY and CDR2 FQNENV. CDR3 size: 14 residues. The CDR3 DNA reads TGTGCCAGCAGCCAGCGGGTCCCCTACAATGAGCAGTTCTTC. It codes for CASSQRVPYNEQFF. Variable domain in full (rest from reference TRBV16 and TRBJ2-1): GEEVAQTPKHLVRGEGQKAKLYCAPIKGHSYVFWYQQVLKNEFKFLISFQNENVFDETGMPKERFSAKCLPNSPCSLEIQATKLEDSAVYFCASSQRVPYNEQFFGPGTRLTVL.

The V call is TRBV5-1, the J call TRBJ2-3; D call uncertain. Germline V gene data show CDR1 as SGHRS and CDR2 as YFSETQ. The CDR3 is 17 amino acids. V lost 6 bases and J 0 bases, leaving 20 bases between the germline ends. This chain's CDR3 is CASTNGPGRRSTDTQYF. CDR3 DNA sequence: TGCGCCAGCACCAACGGTCCCGGACGGCGGAGCACAGATACGCAGTATTTT. Combining the CDR3 with reference TRBV5-1 and TRBJ2-3 gives the whole variable domain KAGVTQTPRYLIKTRGQQVTLSCSPISGHRSVSWYQQTPGQGLQFLFEYFSETQRNKGNFPGRFSGRQFSNSRSEMNVSTLELGDSALYLCASTNGPGRRSTDTQYFGPGTRLTVL.

J is TRBJ2-1 and V is TRBV27; the D is unclear. The V and J ends lost 3 bases and 4 bases respectively, with 10 bases between them. This CDR3 spans 14 amino acids. CDR1 is MNHEY, CDR2 SMNVEV, per germline (reference sequence). The CDR3 here is CASSFSRSYNEQFF. CDR3 bases: TGTGCCAGCAGTTTTAGTAGGTCTTACAATGAGCAGTTCTTC.